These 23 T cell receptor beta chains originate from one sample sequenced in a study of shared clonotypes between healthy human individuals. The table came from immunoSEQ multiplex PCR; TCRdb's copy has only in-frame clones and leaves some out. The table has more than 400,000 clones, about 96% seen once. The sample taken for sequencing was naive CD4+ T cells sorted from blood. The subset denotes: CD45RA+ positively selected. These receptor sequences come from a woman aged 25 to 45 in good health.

CDR3 region: CASSYRETQYF. The DNA for the CDR3 is TGTGCCAGCAGCTACCGAGAGACCCAGTACTTC. The chain is built from TRBV5-4 and TRBJ2-5; D gene unclear. There are 11 residues in the CDR3. The ends were cut back, 3 bases at V and 4 bases at J, with 4 bases in the middle. Germline V gene sequence: CDR1 SGHNT, CDR2 YYREEE (reference sequence). Using reference TRBV5-4 and TRBJ2-5 for the parts outside the CDR3, the full variable domain is ETGVTQSPTHLIKTRGQQVTLRCSSQSGHNTVSWYQQALGQGPQFIFQYYREEENGRGNFPPRFSGLQFPNYSSELNVNALELDDSALYLCASSYRETQYFGPGTRLLVL.

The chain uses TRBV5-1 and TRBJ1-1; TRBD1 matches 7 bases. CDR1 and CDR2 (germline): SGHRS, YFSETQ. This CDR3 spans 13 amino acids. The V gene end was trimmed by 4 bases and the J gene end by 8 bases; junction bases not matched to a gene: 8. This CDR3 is CASSPSRGTEAFF. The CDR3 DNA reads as TGCGCCAGCAGCCCCTCCAGGGGGACGGAAGCTTTCTTT.

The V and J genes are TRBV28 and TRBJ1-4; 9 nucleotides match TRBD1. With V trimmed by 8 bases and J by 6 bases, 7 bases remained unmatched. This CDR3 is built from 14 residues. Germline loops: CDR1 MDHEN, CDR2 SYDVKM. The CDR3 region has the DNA TGTGCCAGCCACCCGACAGGGGGACATGAAAAACTGTTTTTT. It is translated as CASHPTGGHEKLFF.

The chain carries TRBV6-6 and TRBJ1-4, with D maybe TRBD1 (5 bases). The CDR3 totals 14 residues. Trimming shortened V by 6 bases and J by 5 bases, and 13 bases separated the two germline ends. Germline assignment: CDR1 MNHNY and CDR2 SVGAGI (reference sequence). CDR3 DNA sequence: TGTGCCAGCAGCCTCGGGACGGCAAATGAAAAACTGTTTTTT. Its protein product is CASSLGTANEKLFF.

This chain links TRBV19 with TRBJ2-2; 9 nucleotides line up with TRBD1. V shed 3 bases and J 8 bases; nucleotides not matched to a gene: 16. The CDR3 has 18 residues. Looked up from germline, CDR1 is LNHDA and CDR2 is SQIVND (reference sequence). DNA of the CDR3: TGTGCCAGTAGTATGCGGAAAAGAAGGACAGGGGCGGCAGGGGAGCTGTTTTTT. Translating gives CASSMRKRRTGAAGELFF.

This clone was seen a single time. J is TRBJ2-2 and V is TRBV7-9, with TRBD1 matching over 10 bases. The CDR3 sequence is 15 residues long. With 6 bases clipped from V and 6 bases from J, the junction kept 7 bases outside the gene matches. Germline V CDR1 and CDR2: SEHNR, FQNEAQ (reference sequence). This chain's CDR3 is CASRQGQGVPGELFF. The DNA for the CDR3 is TGTGCCAGCAGACAAGGACAGGGGGTCCCCGGGGAGCTGTTTTTT.

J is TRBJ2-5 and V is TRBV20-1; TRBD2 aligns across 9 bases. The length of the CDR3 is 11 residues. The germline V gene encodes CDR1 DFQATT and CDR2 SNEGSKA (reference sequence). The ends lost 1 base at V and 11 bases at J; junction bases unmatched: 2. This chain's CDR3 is CSARGLAEQYF. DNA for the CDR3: TGCAGTGCTAGAGGACTAGCGGAGCAGTACTTC.

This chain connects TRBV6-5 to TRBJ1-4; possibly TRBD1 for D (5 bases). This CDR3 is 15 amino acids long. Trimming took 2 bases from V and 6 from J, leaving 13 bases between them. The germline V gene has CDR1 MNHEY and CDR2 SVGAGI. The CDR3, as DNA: TGTGCCAGCAGTTACGGTACCACAGGAGATGAAAAACTGTTTTTT. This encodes CASSYGTTGDEKLFF.

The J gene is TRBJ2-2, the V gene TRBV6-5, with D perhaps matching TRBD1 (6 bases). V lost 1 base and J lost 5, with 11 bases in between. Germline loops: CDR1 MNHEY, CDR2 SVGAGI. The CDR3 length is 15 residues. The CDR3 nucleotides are TGTGCCAGCAGTTACTTCCGCCAGGGGACCGGGGAGCTGTTTTTT. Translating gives CASSYFRQGTGELFF.

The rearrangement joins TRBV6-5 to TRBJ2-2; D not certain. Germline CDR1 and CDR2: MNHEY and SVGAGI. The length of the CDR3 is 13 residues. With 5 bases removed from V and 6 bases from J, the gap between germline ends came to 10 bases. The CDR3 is CASSPLGAGELFF. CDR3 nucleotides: TGTGCCAGCAGTCCCCTTGGGGCCGGGGAGCTGTTTTTT.

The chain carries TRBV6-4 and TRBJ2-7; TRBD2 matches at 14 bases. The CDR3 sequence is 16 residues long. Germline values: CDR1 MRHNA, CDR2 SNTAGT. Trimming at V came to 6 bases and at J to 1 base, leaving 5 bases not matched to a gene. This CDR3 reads CASRGRLAGGSYEQYF. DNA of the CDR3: TGTGCCAGCAGGGGTCGACTAGCGGGAGGGTCCTACGAGCAGTACTTC.

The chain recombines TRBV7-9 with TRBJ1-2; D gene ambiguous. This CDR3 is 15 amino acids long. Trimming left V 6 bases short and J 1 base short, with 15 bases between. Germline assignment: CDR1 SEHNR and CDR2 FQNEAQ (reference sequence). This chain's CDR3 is CASSYMAVDNYGYTF. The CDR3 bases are TGTGCCAGCAGTTATATGGCCGTAGATAACTATGGCTACACCTTC.

In DNA, the CDR3 is TGTGCCAGCAGACGAGCGGGAGGTAAGGACGAGCAGTACTTC. This codes for CASRRAGGKDEQYF. V gene TRBV27 combines with J gene TRBJ2-7; 9 nucleotides line up with TRBD2. Trimming at V came to 6 bases and at J to 5 bases, leaving 8 bases not matched to a gene. The length of the CDR3 is 14 residues. Germline CDR1 and CDR2: MNHEY and SMNVEV (reference sequence).

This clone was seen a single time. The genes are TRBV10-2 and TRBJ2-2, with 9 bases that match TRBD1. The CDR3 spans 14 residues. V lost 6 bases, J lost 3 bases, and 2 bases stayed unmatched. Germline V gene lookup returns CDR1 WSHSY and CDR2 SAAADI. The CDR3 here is CASRGQGYTGELFF. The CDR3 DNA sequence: TGCGCCAGCAGAGGACAGGGGTACACCGGGGAGCTGTTTTTT.

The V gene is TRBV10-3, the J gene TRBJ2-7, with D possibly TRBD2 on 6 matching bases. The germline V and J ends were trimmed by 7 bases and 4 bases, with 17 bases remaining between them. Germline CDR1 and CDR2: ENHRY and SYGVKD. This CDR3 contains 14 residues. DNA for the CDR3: TGTGCCATCAATTCAGATTTAGCGGCATACGAGCAGTACTTC. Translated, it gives CAINSDLAAYEQYF.

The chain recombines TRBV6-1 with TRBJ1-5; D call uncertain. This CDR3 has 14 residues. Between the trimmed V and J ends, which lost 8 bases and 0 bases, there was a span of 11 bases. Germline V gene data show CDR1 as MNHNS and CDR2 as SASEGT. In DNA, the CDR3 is TGTGCCAGCTTTGGGCCTGATAGCAATCAGCCCCAGCATTTT. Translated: CASFGPDSNQPQHF.

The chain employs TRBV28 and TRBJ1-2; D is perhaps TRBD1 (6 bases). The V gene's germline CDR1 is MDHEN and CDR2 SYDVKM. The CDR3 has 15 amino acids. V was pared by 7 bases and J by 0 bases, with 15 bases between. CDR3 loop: CASTLGGASNYGYTF. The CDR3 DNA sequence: TGTGCCAGCACCCTGGGGGGGGCCTCTAACTATGGCTACACCTTC.

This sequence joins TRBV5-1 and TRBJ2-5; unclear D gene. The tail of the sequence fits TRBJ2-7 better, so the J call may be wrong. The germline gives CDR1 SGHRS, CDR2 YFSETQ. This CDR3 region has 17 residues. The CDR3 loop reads CASSLGAFRGFDHEQYF. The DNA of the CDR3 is TGCGCCAGCAGCTTGGGAGCTTTTCGTGGGTTCGACCACGAGCAGTACTTC.

As DNA, the CDR3 is TGTGCCAGCCGCCGCCAGGGGGCGACCTCCTTCCCTGAAAAACTGTTTTTT. It is translated as CASRRQGATSFPEKLFF. The V and J genes are TRBV28 and TRBJ1-4; TRBD1 matches 8 bases. Germline V gene lookup returns CDR1 MDHEN and CDR2 SYDVKM. The CDR3 covers 17 residues. V shed 8 bases and J 7 bases; nucleotides not matched to a gene: 18.

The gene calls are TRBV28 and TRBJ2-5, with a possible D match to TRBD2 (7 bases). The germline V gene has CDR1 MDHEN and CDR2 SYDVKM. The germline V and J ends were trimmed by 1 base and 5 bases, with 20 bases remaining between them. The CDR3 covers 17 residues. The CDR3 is CASSLSGGGEAGETQYF. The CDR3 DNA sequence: TGTGCCAGCAGTTTATCCGGCGGGGGCGAGGCGGGTGAGACCCAGTACTTC.

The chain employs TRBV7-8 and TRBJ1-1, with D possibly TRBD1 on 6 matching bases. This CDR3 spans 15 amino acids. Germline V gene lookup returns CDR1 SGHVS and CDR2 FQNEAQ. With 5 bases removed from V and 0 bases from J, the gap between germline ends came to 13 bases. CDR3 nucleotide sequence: TGTGCCAGCAGCCCGAACAGGGCCGTGAACACTGAAGCTTTCTTT. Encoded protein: CASSPNRAVNTEAFF.

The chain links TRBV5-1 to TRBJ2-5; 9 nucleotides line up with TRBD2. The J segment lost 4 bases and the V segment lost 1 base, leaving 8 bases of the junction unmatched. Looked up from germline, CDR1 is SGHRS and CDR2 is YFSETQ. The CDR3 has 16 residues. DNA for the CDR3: TGCGCCAGCAGCTTGAGCGGGAGGATGGGGGGAGAGACCCAGTACTTC. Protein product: CASSLSGRMGGETQYF.

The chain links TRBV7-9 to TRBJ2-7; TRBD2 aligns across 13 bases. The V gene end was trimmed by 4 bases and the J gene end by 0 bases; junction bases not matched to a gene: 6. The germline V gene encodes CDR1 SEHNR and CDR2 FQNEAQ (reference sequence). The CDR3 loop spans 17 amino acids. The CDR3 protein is CASSSGLAGRSSYEQYF. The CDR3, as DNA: TGTGCCAGCAGCTCGGGACTAGCGGGGCGTTCCTCCTACGAGCAGTACTTC.